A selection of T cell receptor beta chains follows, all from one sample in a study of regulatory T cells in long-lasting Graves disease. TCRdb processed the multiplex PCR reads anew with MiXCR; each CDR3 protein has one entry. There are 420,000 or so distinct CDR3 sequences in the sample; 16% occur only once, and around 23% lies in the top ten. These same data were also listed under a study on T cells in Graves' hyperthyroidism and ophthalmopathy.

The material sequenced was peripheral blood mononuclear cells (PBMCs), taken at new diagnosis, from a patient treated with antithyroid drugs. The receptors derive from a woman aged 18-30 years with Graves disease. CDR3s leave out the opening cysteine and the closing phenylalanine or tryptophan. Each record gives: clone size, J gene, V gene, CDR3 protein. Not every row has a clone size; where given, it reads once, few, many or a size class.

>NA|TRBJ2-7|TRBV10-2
ASSESIRGRITYEQY
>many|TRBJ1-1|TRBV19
ASSPRDSANEAF
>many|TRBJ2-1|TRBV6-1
ASSDGTSGSDEQF
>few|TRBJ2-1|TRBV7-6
ASSLRSWNEQF
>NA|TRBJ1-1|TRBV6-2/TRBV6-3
ASSTKTRANTEAF
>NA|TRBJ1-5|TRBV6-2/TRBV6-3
ASSYSTAGNQPQH
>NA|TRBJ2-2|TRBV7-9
ASSLEGGGELF
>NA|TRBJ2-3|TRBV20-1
SARGRLAIADTQY
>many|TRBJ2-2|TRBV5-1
ASSLGPGQSNTGELF
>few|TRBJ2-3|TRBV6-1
ASSGSGYADTQY
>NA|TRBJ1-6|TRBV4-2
ASSQDIGGSSYNSPLH
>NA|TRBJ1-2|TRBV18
ASSPLEAPNGGYT
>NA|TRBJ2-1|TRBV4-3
ASSQARTRFFTNEQF
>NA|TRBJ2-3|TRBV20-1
SAPNPERTDTQY
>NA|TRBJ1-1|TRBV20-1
SAIGPTEAF
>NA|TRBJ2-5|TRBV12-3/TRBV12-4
ASSYKTGREGTQY
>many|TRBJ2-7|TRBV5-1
ASSLGSTLSYEQY